Presented here are 10 T cell receptor beta chains from one specimen sequenced in a study of blood T cell repertoires in COVID-19. Sequenced by immunoSEQ multiplex PCR; TCRdb stores in-frame clones only, minus some. The data show about 160,000 clones, roughly 90% seen once. What was sequenced was peripheral blood. Receptors originate from a man in his fifties or sixties with acute or convalescent COVID-19.

This clone was detected a few times. The gene calls are TRBV2 and TRBJ1-1, with 7 bases fitting TRBD1. This CDR3 region has 15 residues. V dropped 6 bases and J dropped 6; count of bases not matched to a gene: 13. Germline CDR1 SNHLY, CDR2 FYNNEI. The CDR3 coding sequence is TGTGCCAGCAGCGAGGGGCCAGGGGGTCGATCTGAAGCTTTCTTT. It yields the protein CASSEGPGGRSEAFF.

The chain combines TRBV6-5 with TRBJ2-1; 11 nucleotides align to TRBD1. Unmatched junction bases numbered 6, after V lost 1 base and J lost 7 bases. Germline CDR1 reads MNHEY; CDR2 reads SVGAGI. The CDR3 length is 16 residues. The DNA of the CDR3 is TGTGCCAGCAGTTACTACGGGACAGGGGGTAGAAATGAGCAGTTCTTC. Protein product: CASSYYGTGGRNEQFF.

The rearrangement links TRBV6-5 to TRBJ1-1; the D is unclear. The CDR3 extends over 12 amino acids. The ends were cut back, 0 bases at V and 4 bases at J, with 3 bases in the middle. Germline V CDR1 and CDR2: MNHEY, SVGAGI. Here the CDR3 DNA reads TGTGCCAGCAGTTACTCGCGCACTGAAGCTTTCTTT. Protein: CASSYSRTEAFF.

This clone was seen once. The CDR3 bases are TGTGCCAGCAGCGTTAGGACAGGGGGAGGCACAGATACGCAGTATTTT. It yields the protein CASSVRTGGGTDTQYF. This sequence joins TRBV9 and TRBJ2-3; 10 nucleotides line up with TRBD1. Germline V gives CDR1 SGDLS, CDR2 YYNGEE. CDR3 length: 16 residues. Trimming removed 2 bases from V and 1 base from J; junction bases left unmatched: 4.

This clone was picked up one time. The chain is built from TRBV3-1 (or the pseudogene TRBV3-2) and TRBJ1-2; D unresolved. The CDR3 totals 13 residues. Per germline, CDR1 LGHDT and CDR2 YNNKEL (reference sequence). V lost 4 bases, J lost 2 bases, and 8 bases lay in between. The CDR3 reads CASSLDFNYGYTF. The CDR3 region has the DNA TGTGCCAGCAGCCTGGACTTCAACTATGGCTACACCTTC.

This sequence joins TRBV5-1 and TRBJ2-1, with TRBD2 as a possible D gene (6 bases). Germline assignment: CDR1 SGHRS and CDR2 YFSETQ. The CDR3 consists of 17 residues. V lost 3 bases and J 1 base, leaving 17 bases between the germline ends. In nucleotides, the CDR3 is TGCGCCAGCAGCTATAGTGGAGGGGCTAGTTCCTACAATGAGCAGTTCTTC. It is translated as CASSYSGGASSYNEQFF.

The chain has TRBV3-1 (or the pseudogene TRBV3-2) and TRBJ1-1, with D hard to call. V lost 4 bases and J 1 base, leaving 7 bases between the germline ends. In germline, CDR1 is LGHDT, CDR2 YNNKEL (reference sequence). The CDR3 runs 13 residues. The CDR3, as DNA: TGTGCCAGCAGCCCGACACCGAACACTGAAGCTTTCTTT. It translates to CASSPTPNTEAFF.

The chain has TRBV10-1 and TRBJ1-2; D is unclear. V was trimmed by 0 bases and J by 8 bases, leaving 16 bases between them. The CDR3 totals 15 residues. In germline, CDR1 is WNHNN, CDR2 SYGVQD (reference sequence). CDR3 sequence reads: CASSESSRGGLGYTF. CDR3 in DNA: TGCGCCAGCAGTGAGTCCTCGCGAGGTGGACTGGGCTACACCTTC.

The chain is built from TRBV20-1 and TRBJ1-1, with a tentative D call TRBD1 (6 bases). Trimming pared 3 bases from V and 1 base from J, leaving 15 bases between. The V gene's germline CDR1 is DFQATT and CDR2 SNEGSKA (reference sequence). The CDR3 runs 15 residues. The CDR3 bases are TGCAGTGCTAGTCTTAGTCCGACAGGGAACACTGAAGCTTTCTTT. Translated, it gives CSASLSPTGNTEAFF.

This chain connects TRBV25-1 to TRBJ2-7, with 10 bases identical to TRBD1. CDR1 and CDR2 from the germline V gene are MGHDK and SYGVNS. This CDR3 is built from 14 residues. V lost 4 bases and J lost 2; bases outside the gene matches: 2. The CDR3 DNA follows: TGTGCCAGCAGTGGGACAGGGGGGCCCTACGAGCAGTACTTC. This gives the protein CASSGTGGPYEQYF.